These T cell receptor beta chains were read from a single sample in a study of CD8+ T cells in alopecia areata. The method was immunoSEQ multiplex PCR; TCRdb's version includes in-frame clones alone and lacks a portion of them. The sample has some 170,000 clones; approximately 55% are singletons. The starting material was CD8+ T cells sorted from blood, obtained at week 24, from a patient treated with tofacitinib. These receptors were taken from a human donor with alopecia areata. The CDR3 runs from the conserved cysteine through the conserved F or W. The D gene is left open where the match is weak. Some rows have no size entry. The others give once, few or many, or a class for an expanded clone.

>TRBJ2-1|TRBD2|once|TRBV27
TGTGCCAGCAGTCTAGGGACTAAGGATGAGCAGTTCTTC
CASSLGTKDEQFF
>TRBJ2-1|TRBD1|.|TRBV7-2
TGTGCCAGCAGCTATGGGACAGGGGGCACCTATGAGCAGTTCTTC
CASSYGTGGTYEQFF
>TRBJ2-7|.|.|TRBV7-2
TGTGCCAGCAGCTTGGAGGGACCCCTTATTGACGAGCAGTACTTC
CASSLEGPLIDEQYF
>TRBJ1-6|.|.|TRBV30
TGTGCCTGGAGTCTACAGAAGTTGGGCTATCAAGATTCACCCCTCCACTTT
CAWSLQKLGYQDSPLHF
>TRBJ1-1|.|.|TRBV30
TGTGCCTGGAGACCGGACAGAGCGAACACTGAAGCTTTCTTT
CAWRPDRANTEAFF
>TRBJ2-2|.|.|TRBV9
TGTGCCAGCAGCTTTAACACCGGGGAGCTGTTTTTT
CASSFNTGELFF
>TRBJ2-3|.|.|TRBV7-9
TGTGCCAGCAGCTTAGATGATACGCAGTATTTT
CASSLDDTQYF
>TRBJ2-5|.|.|TRBV4-3
TGCGCCAGCAGCCAAGAACCGGGGGTCGGGGAGACCCAGTACTTC
CASSQEPGVGETQYF
>TRBJ1-1|.|.|TRBV30
TGTGCCTGGAGCACAGGGATGAACACTGAAGCTTTCTTT
CAWSTGMNTEAFF
>TRBJ1-4|TRBD1|few|TRBV29-1
TGCAGCGTTTCCGGGACAGGGGGCGAAAAACTGTTTTTT
CSVSGTGGEKLFF
>TRBJ1-5|.|few|TRBV4-1
TGCGCCAGCAGCCAAGACGGGGCCCAGCCCCAGCATTTT
CASSQDGAQPQHF
>TRBJ2-2|TRBD1|.|TRBV11-2
TGTGCCAGCAGCGCAGAAACGGGACAGGGGGCCATCGGGGAGCTGTTTTTT
CASSAETGQGAIGELFF
>TRBJ1-1|.|.|TRBV7-8
TGTGCCAGCAGCTTAGCCGGGCGTGAAGCTTTCTTT
CASSLAGREAFF